This T cell receptor beta chain is drawn from a study of blood T cell repertoires in COVID-19. In the original workflow: Quantification of nucleated cells was approximated via reference gene primer amplification. The data were produced by immunoSEQ multiplex PCR, yet TCRdb's version contains in-frame clones alone and is incomplete. Clone size and V and J calls were adopted from that table, with D and trimming inferred from the DNA. This sample carries more than 300,000 clones, approximately 88% of them seen once, and the ten largest clones take roughly 1.7%. CDR3 size: 16 residues. Trimming removed 3 bases at V and 6 bases at J, with 20 bases between. From germline, CDR1 is KGHSH and CDR2 LQKENI.

The V and J genes are TRBV18 and TRBJ1-2, with a weak D call TRBD1 (5 bases). Input material: peripheral blood. This clonotype originated in a woman in her 30s with COVID-19, enrolled during active disease. The DNA for the CDR3 is TGTGCCAGCTCACCCGACAGTGGCGTCAGTTTCGATGGCTACACCTTC. This sequence encodes CASSPDSGVSFDGYTF.